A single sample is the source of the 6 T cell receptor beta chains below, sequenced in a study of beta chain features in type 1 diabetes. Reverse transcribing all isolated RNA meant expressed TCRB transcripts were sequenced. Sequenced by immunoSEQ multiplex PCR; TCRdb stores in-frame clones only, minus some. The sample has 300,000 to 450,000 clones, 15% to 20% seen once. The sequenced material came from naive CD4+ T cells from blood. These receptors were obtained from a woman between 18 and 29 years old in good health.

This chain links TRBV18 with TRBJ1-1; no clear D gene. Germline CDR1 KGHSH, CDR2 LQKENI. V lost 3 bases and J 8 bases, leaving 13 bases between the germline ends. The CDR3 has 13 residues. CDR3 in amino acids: CASSPANTREAFF. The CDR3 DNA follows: TGTGCCAGCTCACCCGCTAACACTAGAGAAGCTTTCTTT.

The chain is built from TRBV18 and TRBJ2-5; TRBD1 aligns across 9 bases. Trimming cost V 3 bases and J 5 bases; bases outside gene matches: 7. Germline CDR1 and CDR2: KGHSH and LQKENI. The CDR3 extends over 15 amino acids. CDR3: CASSPRTGVGETQYF. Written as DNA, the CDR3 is TGTGCCAGCTCACCTCGGACAGGGGTTGGGGAGACCCAGTACTTC.

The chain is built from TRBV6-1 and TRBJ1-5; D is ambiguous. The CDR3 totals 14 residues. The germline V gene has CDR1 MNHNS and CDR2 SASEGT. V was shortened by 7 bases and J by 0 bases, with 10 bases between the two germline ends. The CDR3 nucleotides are TGTGCCAGCATTAGTACCTATAGCAATCAGCCCCAGCATTTT. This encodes CASISTYSNQPQHF.

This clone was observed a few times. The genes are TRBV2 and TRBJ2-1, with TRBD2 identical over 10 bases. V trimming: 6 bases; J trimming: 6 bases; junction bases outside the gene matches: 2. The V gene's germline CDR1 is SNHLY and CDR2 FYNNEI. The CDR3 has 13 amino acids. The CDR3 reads CASRLAGVNEQFF. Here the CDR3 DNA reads TGTGCCAGCAGGCTAGCGGGGGTCAATGAGCAGTTCTTC.

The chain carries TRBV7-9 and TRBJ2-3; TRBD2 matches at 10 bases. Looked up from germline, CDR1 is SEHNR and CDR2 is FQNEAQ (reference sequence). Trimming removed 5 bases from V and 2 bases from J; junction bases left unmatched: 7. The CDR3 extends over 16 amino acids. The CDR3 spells CASSPVTSGFTDTQYF. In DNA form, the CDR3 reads TGTGCCAGCAGCCCTGTGACTAGCGGGTTCACAGATACGCAGTATTTT.

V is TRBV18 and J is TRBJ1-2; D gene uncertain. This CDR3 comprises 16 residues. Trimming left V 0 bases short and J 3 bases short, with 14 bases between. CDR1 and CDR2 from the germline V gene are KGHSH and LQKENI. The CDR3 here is CASSPPFPPRDYGYTF. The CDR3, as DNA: TGTGCCAGCTCACCACCGTTCCCACCACGAGACTATGGCTACACCTTC.